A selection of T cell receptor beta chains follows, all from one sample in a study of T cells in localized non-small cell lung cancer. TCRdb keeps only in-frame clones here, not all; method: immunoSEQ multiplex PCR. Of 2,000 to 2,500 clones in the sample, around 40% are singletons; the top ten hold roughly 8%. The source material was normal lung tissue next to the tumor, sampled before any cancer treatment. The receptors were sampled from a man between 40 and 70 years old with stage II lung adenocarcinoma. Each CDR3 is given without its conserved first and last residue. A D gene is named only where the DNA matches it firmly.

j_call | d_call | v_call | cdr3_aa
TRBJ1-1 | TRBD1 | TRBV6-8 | ASNQQGSTEAF
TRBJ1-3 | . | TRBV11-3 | ASSLSETPTGNTIY
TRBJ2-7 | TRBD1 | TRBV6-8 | ASSASGTGNYEQY
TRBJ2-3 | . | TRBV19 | ASTQGNRGTDTQY
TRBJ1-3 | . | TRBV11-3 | ASSPRGLSGNTIY
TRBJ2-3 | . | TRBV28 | ASRGRGPNTDTQY
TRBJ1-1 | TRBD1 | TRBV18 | ASSPDRGRATEAF
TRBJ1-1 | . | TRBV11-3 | ASSRVGVTAEAF
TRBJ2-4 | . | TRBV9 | ASTRLGNIQY
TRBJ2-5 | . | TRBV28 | ASSALDGAQETQY